Listed here is a single T cell receptor (beta chain). Its matching antigen is unknown. Profiles of TCR beta VDJ and CDR3 were generated from a genomic DNA template. TCRdb re-called the reads with MiXCR, one entry per CDR3 protein. The sample gives 200,000 or so distinct CDR3 sequences, around three fifths of which show up once; under 60% is in the top ten. The CDR3 is made up of 17 amino acids. V trimming: 8 bases; J trimming: 7 bases; junction bases outside the gene matches: 18. Germline V gene lookup returns CDR1 SGHTA and CDR2 FQGTGA. This specimen comes from a study of CD8+CD57+ T cells in acquired aplastic anemia. Study information: Sorted CD4+ and CD8+ cells yielded DNA averaging about 3.2 ug. Regarding the study as a whole: Common to patients and controls were about 31 CD8+ CDR3 sequences.

V gene TRBV7-3 combines with J gene TRBJ2-2; 8 nucleotides match TRBD1. Sequenced material: sorted CD4+, CD8+, or CD8+CD57+ T cells (not recorded which) from PBMCs. The TCR sequence derives from a human donor with severe aplastic anemia or a healthy control (not recorded which). The CDR3 spells CASLSARLQGGGGELFF. For the CDR3, the DNA is TGTGCCAGCCTCTCCGCCCGATTACAGGGGGGTGGCGGGGAGCTGTTTTTT.